This TCR beta chain was sequenced in a study of T cells in Graves' hyperthyroidism and ophthalmopathy. Study summary: Peripheral blood sampling occurred at initial diagnosis, before any treatment. Study observations and caveats: Also found in blood were most expanded thyroid clonotypes above 0.001. The model foresaw ophthalmopathy a median roughly 6.3 months prior to onset.

Hyperthyroidism was newly diagnosed in patients aged 18 to 65 (duration under 2 months). TCR beta CDR3 region amplification was performed from RNA transcripts. HTBI primers were used for first-round RT-PCR of the TCR CDR3. MiXCR was run by TCRdb on the multiplex PCR reads, yielding one entry per CDR3 protein. The table records about 400,000 distinct CDR3 sequences, 15% to 18% of them present only once. This clonotype showed up many times. Its antigen is undetermined. V lost 5 bases to trimming and J lost 6 bases, with 13 bases between them. This CDR3 is 12 amino acids long. The germline V gene has CDR1 DFQATT and CDR2 SNEGSKA (reference sequence).

The sequenced material came from blood. This sequence joins TRBV20-1 and TRBJ1-2; possibly TRBD1 for D (5 bases). This sequence was found in a woman aged 18-30 years with Graves' hyperthyroidism. The CDR3 protein is CSAVQGWDGYTF. CDR3 in DNA: TGCAGTGCTGTCCAGGGTTGGGATGGCTACACCTTC.